This paragraph covers one T cell receptor beta chain sequence. This entry belongs to a study of neurological immune-mediated disorders. MiXCR, applied by TCRdb to the 5' RACE reads, yields one record per CDR3 protein. The repertoire holds about 30,000 distinct CDR3 sequences, roughly 16% seen once, with about 5% in the top ten. Time point meaning: technical triplicate 3. Trimming cost V 5 bases and J 5 bases, with 6 bases left between them. The CDR3 length is 11 residues. The receptor was derived from a female donor with HTLV-1-associated myelopathy (HAM/TSP). This chain connects TRBV12-3 or TRBV12-4 to TRBJ2-5; a weak D match, TRBD2 (6 bases). The specimen sequenced was CD4+ T cells from blood. CDR3 nucleotide sequence: TGTGCCAGCAGTGGGAGGGAGACCCAGTACTTC. Translating gives CASSGRETQYF.